The 29 T cell receptor beta chains below all came from one sample that was sequenced in a study of T cells in Graves' hyperthyroidism and ophthalmopathy. Amplified regions were TCR beta CDR3 sequences from RNA transcripts. The HTBI primer set drove a first-round RT-PCR of the TCR CDR3. A single record per CDR3 protein comes from TCRdb applying MiXCR to the multiplex PCR reads. The table records about 270,000 distinct CDR3 sequences, roughly 22% of them present only once. Input material: blood. These receptors all come from a man younger than 40 with Graves' ophthalmopathy.

This clonotype was observed a few times. The J gene is TRBJ2-7, the V gene TRBV7-9; D is possibly TRBD1 or TRBD2 (5 bases each). The V end lost 5 bases, the J end lost 0 bases, and 14 bases lay between the germline ends. The CDR3 totals 15 residues. Germline V gene data show CDR1 as SEHNR and CDR2 as FQNEAQ (reference sequence). The CDR3 DNA reads as TGTGCCAGCAGCCCGAGGGGCGGTAGCTCCTACGAGCAGTACTTC. The encoded protein is CASSPRGGSSYEQYF.

V usage is TRBV9 and J usage is TRBJ1-6, with D possibly matching TRBD1 (5 bases). Germline lookup yields CDR1 SGDLS and CDR2 YYNGEE. The V end was cut by 0 bases, the J end by 6 bases, with 10 bases between. CDR3 length: 15 amino acids. CDR3 bases: TGTGCCAGCAGCGTAGGAGGGGAGGGTAATTCACCCCTCCACTTT. This translates into CASSVGGEGNSPLHF. The full variable domain, with the rest looked up from reference TRBV9 and TRBJ1-6, is DSGVTQTPKHLITATGQRVTLRCSPRSGDLSVYWYQQSLDQGLQFLIQYYNGEERAKGNILERFSAQQFPDLHSELNLSSLELGDSALYFCASSVGGEGNSPLHFGNGTRLTVT.

V and J are TRBV12-5 and TRBJ1-5, with D possibly matching TRBD1 (5 bases). The CDR3 length is 17 residues. V lost 2 bases, J lost 4 bases, and 18 bases lay in between. Germline loops: CDR1 LGHNT, CDR2 FRNRAP. The CDR3 DNA is TGTGCTAGTGGTTTGTCAGTTTCGGGCAGGGTGAATCAGCCCCAGCATTTT. Translated, it gives CASGLSVSGRVNQPQHF. The variable domain in full, with the rest retrieved from reference TRBV12-5 and TRBJ1-5, is DARVTQTPRHKVTEMGQEVTMRCQPILGHNTVFWYRQTMMQGLELLAYFRNRAPLDDSGMPKDRFSAEMPDATLATLKIQPSEPRDSAVYFCASGLSVSGRVNQPQHFGDGTRLSIL.

This clonotype was counted between two and nine times. This chain joins TRBV20-1 and TRBJ2-1; D gene ambiguous. This CDR3 contains 13 residues. Germline V CDR1 and CDR2: DFQATT, SNEGSKA (reference sequence). Trimming left V 5 bases short and J 3 bases short, with 11 bases between. The CDR3 sequence is CSAGNPDYNEQFF. CDR3 in DNA: TGCAGTGCTGGTAACCCCGACTACAATGAGCAGTTCTTC.

This chain joins TRBV28 and TRBJ2-7; D is undetermined. This CDR3 has 14 residues. Germline V gene lookup returns CDR1 MDHEN and CDR2 SYDVKM. With 4 bases removed from V and 2 bases from J, the gap between germline ends came to 12 bases. CDR3 sequence: CASSSGRRPYEQYF. The DNA of the CDR3 is TGTGCCAGCAGTTCAGGTCGGAGACCCTACGAGCAGTACTTC.

The count of this clonotype is one. The chain is built from TRBV13 and TRBJ1-6; 7 bases match TRBD1. Germline V gene sequence: CDR1 PRHDT, CDR2 FYEKMQ (reference sequence). The CDR3 is 15 amino acids. J was trimmed by 9 bases and V by 4 bases; bases with no gene match: 9. Here the CDR3 DNA reads TGTGCCAGCAGCTACTTCGACAGGGAAATTTCACCCCTCCACTTT. Translated: CASSYFDREISPLHF.

The J gene is TRBJ1-2, the V gene TRBV24-1; TRBD1 agrees at 9 bases. This CDR3 is built from 14 residues. The germline V gene has CDR1 KGHDR and CDR2 SFDVKD. J was trimmed by 8 bases and V by 6 bases; bases with no gene match: 9. The CDR3 nucleotides read TGTGCCACCAGTACTACAGGGGGCCCTTTAGGCTACACCTTC. Translation gives CATSTTGGPLGYTF.

The J gene is TRBJ2-7, the V gene TRBV10-2, with 7 bases that match TRBD1. V gave up 7 bases and J gave up 0 bases; unmatched junction bases: 6. From germline, CDR1 is WSHSY and CDR2 SAAADI. This CDR3 is built from 14 residues. The CDR3 spells CASTRQGNSYEQYF. The CDR3 DNA follows: TGCGCCAGCACCAGACAGGGTAACTCCTACGAGCAGTACTTC.

The sample holds many counts of this clonotype. The gene calls are TRBV5-5 and TRBJ2-1; no firm D call. The CDR3 loop spans 15 amino acids. The V gene's germline CDR1 is SGHKS and CDR2 YYEKEE (reference sequence). V dropped 0 bases and J dropped 6 bases, with 13 bases sitting between them. CDR3 nucleotides: TGTGCCAGCAGCTTGGGTCCCGGTCCCATCAATGAGCAGTTCTTC. Amino acids: CASSLGPGPINEQFF.

This rearrangement joins TRBV15 to TRBJ2-1; TRBD2 aligns across 11 bases. V gave up 8 bases and J gave up 6 bases; unmatched junction bases: 9. Germline V gene sequence: CDR1 LNHNV, CDR2 YYDKDF (reference sequence). There are 15 residues in the CDR3. In DNA form, the CDR3 reads TGTGCCACCCGAAGGGGTAGCGGGAGGGGCAATGAGCAGTTCTTC. Translated: CATRRGSGRGNEQFF. Complete variable domain (other parts from reference TRBV15 and TRBJ2-1): DAMVIQNPRYQVTQFGKPVTLSCSQTLNHNVMYWYQQKSSQAPKLLFHYYDKDFNNEADTPDNFQSRRPNTSFCFLDIRSPGLGDTAMYLCATRRGSGRGNEQFFGPGTRLTVL.

The chain uses TRBV9 and TRBJ2-5, with a tentative D call TRBD2 (5 bases). The CDR3 spans 14 residues. Trimming pared 4 bases from V and 0 bases from J, leaving 10 bases between. Germline CDR1 is SGDLS and CDR2 is YYNGEE. CDR3 loop: CASSRRRDQETQYF. CDR3 nucleotide sequence: TGTGCCAGCAGCAGAAGGCGGGACCAAGAGACCCAGTACTTC.

V is TRBV5-1 and J is TRBJ1-4; possible D gene TRBD1, 5 bases. Trimming shortened V by 4 bases and J by 7 bases, and 14 bases separated the two germline ends. This CDR3 region has 14 residues. In germline, CDR1 is SGHRS, CDR2 YFSETQ. The CDR3 DNA follows: TGCGCCAGCAGCCAACGAAGGGGTACTGAAAAACTGTTTTTT. It translates to CASSQRRGTEKLFF.

This clonotype was seen repeatedly, ten times or more. The chain carries TRBV2 and TRBJ2-1, with 12 nucleotides matching TRBD1. Germline assignment: CDR1 SNHLY and CDR2 FYNNEI. The CDR3 consists of 14 residues. With V trimmed by 6 bases and J by 6 bases, 3 bases remained unmatched. CDR3 sequence (DNA): TGTGCCAGCAGGCCGGGACAGGGGGCCAATGAGCAGTTCTTC. It encodes CASRPGQGANEQFF.

The chain employs TRBV5-1 and TRBJ1-2, with D uncertain. This CDR3 comprises 12 residues. CDR1 and CDR2 (germline): SGHRS, YFSETQ. The V end was cut by 2 bases, the J end by 1 base, with 3 bases between. CDR3 sequence: CASSFDNYGYTF. CDR3 DNA sequence: TGCGCCAGCAGCTTTGATAACTATGGCTACACCTTC. Variable domain in full (rest from reference TRBV5-1 and TRBJ1-2): KAGVTQTPRYLIKTRGQQVTLSCSPISGHRSVSWYQQTPGQGLQFLFEYFSETQRNKGNFPGRFSGRQFSNSRSEMNVSTLELGDSALYLCASSFDNYGYTFGSGTRLTVV.

The chain carries TRBV29-1 and TRBJ2-5; no firm D call. CDR1 is SQVTM, CDR2 ANQGSEA, per germline. This CDR3 comprises 13 residues. V gave up 3 bases and J gave up 3 bases, with 11 bases separating them. The DNA of the CDR3 is TGCAGCGTTGAGTTGGCAGACGAAGAGACCCAGTACTTC. Amino acids: CSVELADEETQYF.

The chain couples TRBV7-9 to TRBJ1-2, with 8 bases that match TRBD1. Germline CDR1 reads SEHNR; CDR2 reads FQNEAQ (reference sequence). The CDR3 has 14 amino acids. With 1 base clipped from V and 8 bases from J, the junction kept 6 bases outside the gene matches. This CDR3 reads CASSLETGGRGYTF. The CDR3 DNA reads as TGTGCCAGCAGCTTAGAAACAGGGGGGCGAGGCTACACCTTC. The full variable domain, in which reference TRBV7-9 and TRBJ1-2 provide the parts outside the CDR3, is DTGVSQNPRHKITKRGQNVTFRCDPISEHNRLYWYRQTLGQGPEFLTYFQNEAQLEKSRLLSDRFSAERPKGSFSTLEIQRTEQGDSAMYLCASSLETGGRGYTFGSGTRLTVV.

The chain has TRBV6-1 and TRBJ2-5; D is unclear. Germline CDR1 is MNHNS and CDR2 is SASEGT. V lost 6 bases and J 3 bases, leaving 11 bases between the germline ends. The CDR3 length is 13 residues. CDR3: CASRRSLKETQYF. The CDR3 DNA reads TGTGCCAGCAGACGGAGCCTGAAAGAGACCCAGTACTTC.

This rearrangement joins TRBV3-1 to TRBJ2-1, with TRBD2 identical over 7 bases. There are 13 residues in the CDR3. Per the germline V gene, CDR1 is LGHDT and CDR2 is YNNKEL (reference sequence). The trim removed 0 bases at V and 15 bases at J, leaving 8 bases unmatched. The CDR3 DNA reads TGTGCCAGCAGCCAAGATCAGGGAGGGCTATGGTTCTTC. Amino acids: CASSQDQGGLWFF.

On this clonotype itself: This sequence may be a read error, since a much larger clone differs from it by one base. This chain uses TRBV20-1 with TRBJ2-5; 11 bases match TRBD2. Unmatched junction bases numbered 11, after V lost 3 bases and J lost 5 bases. The germline V gene has CDR1 DFQATT and CDR2 SNEGSKA (reference sequence). This CDR3 is 16 amino acids long. The DNA of the CDR3 is TGCAGTGCTAGTGCGGTAGCGGGAGGGCCGTTGGAGACCCAGTACTTC. It translates to CSASAVAGGPLETQYF.

This clonotype was detected ten times or more. The junction departs from germline at one end; a sequencing error may be responsible. V is TRBV5-1 and J is TRBJ2-3, with D uncertain. CDR3 length equals 13 residues. CDR1 and CDR2 (germline): SGHRS, YFSETQ. The chain's CDR3 is CASSLEGTDTQYF. CDR3 DNA: TGTGCCAGCAGCTTAGAAGGAACAGATACGCAGTATTTT. Together with reference TRBV5-1 and TRBJ2-3, the CDR3 gives the full variable domain: KAGVTQTPRYLIKTRGQQVTLSCSPISGHRSVSWYQQTPGQGLQFLFEYFSETQRNKGNFPGRFSGRQFSNSRSEMNVSTLELGDSALYLCASSLEGTDTQYFGPGTRLTVL.

This clonotype was seen many times. J is TRBJ2-7 and V is TRBV11-2; 7 positions agree with TRBD1. The ends lost 7 bases at V and 0 bases at J; junction bases unmatched: 6. The CDR3 is 14 amino acids. Germline V gene sequence: CDR1 SGHAT, CDR2 FQNNGV. As DNA, the CDR3 is TGTGCCAGCAACTATGGACAGGCCTCCTACGAGCAGTACTTC. This sequence encodes CASNYGQASYEQYF.

The sample holds one count of this clonotype. The chain joins TRBV9 to TRBJ2-2, with a tentative D call TRBD2 (5 bases). The CDR3 loop spans 14 amino acids. CDR1 and CDR2 from the germline V gene are SGDLS and YYNGEE. With 5 bases removed from V and 1 base from J, the gap between germline ends came to 9 bases. The CDR3 here is CASSAGLNTGELFF. The CDR3 DNA reads as TGTGCCAGCAGTGCAGGACTGAACACCGGGGAGCTGTTTTTT.

This clonotype was seen a handful of times. V is TRBV9 and J is TRBJ2-7; no definite D call. CDR1 and CDR2 from the germline V gene are SGDLS and YYNGEE. V was trimmed by 3 bases and J by 3 bases, leaving 10 bases between them. CDR3 length: 13 residues. The CDR3 DNA is TGTGCCAGCAGCGGCTCTCCCGGCTACGAGCAGTACTTC. Its translation is CASSGSPGYEQYF.

The chain recombines TRBV15 with TRBJ2-7; 8 bases are shared with TRBD1. The CDR3 consists of 16 residues. Looked up from germline, CDR1 is LNHNV and CDR2 is YYDKDF (reference sequence). After removal of 1 base from V and 4 bases from J, the junction contained 9 bases not matched to a gene. The CDR3 protein is CATSRGSGQVGYEQYF. CDR3 nucleotide sequence: TGTGCCACCAGCAGAGGATCGGGACAGGTTGGGTACGAGCAGTACTTC.

The chain uses TRBV30 and TRBJ1-1; D is undetermined. The CDR3 has 15 amino acids. Trimming stripped 0 bases from V and 0 bases from J, with 11 bases between. Germline CDR1 and CDR2: GTSNPN and SVGIG (reference sequence). The CDR3 here is CAWSVRGVMNTEAFF. CDR3 in DNA: TGTGCCTGGAGTGTACGGGGTGTTATGAACACTGAAGCTTTCTTT.

The chain has TRBV25-1 and TRBJ2-6; TRBD1 is a possible D gene (5 bases). CDR3 length: 18 residues. V dropped 4 bases and J dropped 1 base, with 17 bases sitting between them. Germline CDR1 MGHDK, CDR2 SYGVNS. The CDR3 nucleotides are TGTGCCAGCAGTGCTCGTAAGGGGTTAAGTTCTGGGGCCAACGTCCTGACTTTC. Amino acids: CASSARKGLSSGANVLTF.

The rearrangement joins TRBV19 to TRBJ2-4; possible D gene TRBD1, 6 bases. The germline gives CDR1 LNHDA, CDR2 SQIVND (reference sequence). Trimming left V 3 bases short and J 7 bases short, with 16 bases between. The length of the CDR3 is 15 residues. CDR3 DNA: TGTGCCAGTAGTATGGTACGAGGGGGATCCAACATTCAGTACTTC. As protein: CASSMVRGGSNIQYF.

CDR3 loop: CGVRGRQNEKLFF. As DNA, the CDR3 is TGTGGGGTGCGCGGACGGCAGAATGAAAAACTGTTTTTT. The chain carries TRBV6-1 and TRBJ1-4; no reliable D call. CDR1 and CDR2 from the germline V gene are MNHNS and SASEGT. The CDR3 sequence is 13 residues long.

The rearrangement uses TRBV24-1 and TRBJ1-2; D is possibly TRBD1 (5 bases). The germline gives CDR1 KGHDR, CDR2 SFDVKD. Trimming removed 6 bases at V and 5 bases at J, with 9 bases between. This CDR3 comprises 12 residues. CDR3 in amino acids: CATSTQGYGYTF. CDR3 nucleotides: TGTGCCACCAGTACCCAGGGTTATGGCTACACCTTC.